This T cell receptor beta chain was captured in a study of blood T cell repertoires in COVID-19. As for the study in general: Samples came from the United States, Italy and Spain, spanning acute and convalescent COVID-19. The cDNA or gDNA used as material had been derived from T cells, B-cell-depleted T cells, or PBMCs.

Per the original data handling: Scientists estimated how many nucleated cells there were by amplifying reference gene primers. Only in-frame clones appear in the TCRdb table, and some are missing; sequencing was by immunoSEQ multiplex PCR. V and J calls and clone size come straight from that table; D and trimming were deduced from the DNA. The sample lists 40,000 to 45,000 clones, 65% to 80% occurring once. Trimming took 2 bases from V and 5 from J; bases not matched to a gene: 6. Germline values: CDR1 SGHRS, CDR2 YFSETQ. The CDR3 is 14 amino acids. This clone turned up a few times. The receptor comes from a man at least 80 years old with acute or convalescent COVID-19. The V call is TRBV5-1, the J call TRBJ2-5, with 7 bases that match TRBD2. Sequenced input: peripheral blood. In DNA form, the CDR3 reads TGCGCCAGCAGCTTCTCGACTAGCACGGAGACCCAGTACTTC. It translates to CASSFSTSTETQYF.